This T cell receptor beta chain was captured in a study of beta chain features in type 1 diabetes. Study conclusions and caveats: Researchers cautioned that cDNA sequencing could over-represent cells with high TCR expression.

This CDR3 has 11 residues. Germline V gene data show CDR1 as DFQATT and CDR2 as SNEGSKA (reference sequence). Trimming cost V 6 bases and J 3 bases, with 7 bases left between them. Sequenced material consisted of expressed TCRB transcripts (all of the isolated RNA was reverse transcribed). Using immunoSEQ multiplex PCR, the repertoire was profiled, and TCRdb retains in-frame clones only, with some absent. Of fewer than 500,000 clones detected, more than 11% appear once; the ten largest clones hold approximately 0.038%. Points on this clone: The antigen remains unidentified.

The chain joins TRBV20-1 to TRBJ2-3, with no clear D. Sequencing input: naive CD4+ T cells from blood. The TCR sequence derives from a man aged 25 to 40 in good health. The CDR3, as DNA: TGCAGTGCCAGGTGGACAGATACGCAGTATTTT. This codes for CSARWTDTQYF.